This note documents a single TCR beta chain sequence. Its binding antigen is unknown. A read error may produce the germline difference seen at one junction end. The record originates from a study of tumor-infiltrating lymphocytes in oesophageal squamous cell carcinoma (dated by TCRdb to 2016 to 2017). The library was prepared using PCR. Sequenced using an Illumina HiSeq 2000. The raw public data were reprocessed by TCRdb itself: fastp quality trimming at Q25, MiXCR clonotype calling, in-frame beta chains only. Under each unique CDR3 protein, matching rows form one entry showing the most common genes and DNA. The sample data list 15,000 to 20,000 distinct CDR3 sequences, and about 40% of these were observed just once. The ten largest clones represent 18% of the sample. The CDR3 contains 12 residues, cysteine and phenylalanine counted. Only the CDR3 portion is preserved as DNA: 36 bases, with reading frame beginning at the first base. CDR1 and CDR2 (SGHTA, FQGNSA) derive from the germline V gene.

The sample taken for sequencing was normal esophageal tissue next to the tumor. The chain joins TRBV7-2 to TRBJ2-5; TRBD1 fits 10 bases in the junction. The receptor was isolated from a female donor with esophageal squamous cell carcinoma. The CDR3 loop reads CASSLGGTGDNF. Read as DNA, the sequence is TGTGCCAGCAGCTTAGGGGGGACAGGGGACAACTTC.